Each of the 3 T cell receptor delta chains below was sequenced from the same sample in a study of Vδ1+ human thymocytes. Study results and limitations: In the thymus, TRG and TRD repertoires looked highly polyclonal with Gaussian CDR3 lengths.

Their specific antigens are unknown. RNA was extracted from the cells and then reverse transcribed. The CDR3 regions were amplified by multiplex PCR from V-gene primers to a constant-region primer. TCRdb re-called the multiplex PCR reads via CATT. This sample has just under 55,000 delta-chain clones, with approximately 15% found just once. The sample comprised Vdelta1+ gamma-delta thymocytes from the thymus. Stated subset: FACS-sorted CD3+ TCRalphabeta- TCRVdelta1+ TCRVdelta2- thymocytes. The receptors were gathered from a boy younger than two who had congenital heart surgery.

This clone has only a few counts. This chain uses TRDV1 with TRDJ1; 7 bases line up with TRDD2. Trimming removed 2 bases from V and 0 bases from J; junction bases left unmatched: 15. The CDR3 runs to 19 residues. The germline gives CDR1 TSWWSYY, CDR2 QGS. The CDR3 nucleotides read TGTGCTCTTGGGGAAGTTCCTACGCTGAGGTGGGTCTACACCGATAAACTCATCTTT. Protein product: CALGEVPTLRWVYTDKLIF.

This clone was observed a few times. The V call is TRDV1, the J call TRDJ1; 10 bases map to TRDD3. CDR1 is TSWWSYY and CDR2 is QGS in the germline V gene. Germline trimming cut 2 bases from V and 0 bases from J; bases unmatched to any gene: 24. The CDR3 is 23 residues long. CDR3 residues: CALGEYPVFAAYWGMGYTDKLIF. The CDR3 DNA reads TGTGCTCTTGGGGAATACCCCGTCTTCGCCGCTTACTGGGGGATGGGGTACACCGATAAACTCATCTTT.

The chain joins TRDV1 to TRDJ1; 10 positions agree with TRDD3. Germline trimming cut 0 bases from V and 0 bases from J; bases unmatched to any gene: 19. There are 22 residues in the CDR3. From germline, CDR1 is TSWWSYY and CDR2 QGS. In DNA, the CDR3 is TGTGCTCTTGGGGAACTTCCTCCGGTTCCCCTACTGGGGGATGCGTACACCGATAAACTCATCTTT. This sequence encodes CALGELPPVPLLGDAYTDKLIF.